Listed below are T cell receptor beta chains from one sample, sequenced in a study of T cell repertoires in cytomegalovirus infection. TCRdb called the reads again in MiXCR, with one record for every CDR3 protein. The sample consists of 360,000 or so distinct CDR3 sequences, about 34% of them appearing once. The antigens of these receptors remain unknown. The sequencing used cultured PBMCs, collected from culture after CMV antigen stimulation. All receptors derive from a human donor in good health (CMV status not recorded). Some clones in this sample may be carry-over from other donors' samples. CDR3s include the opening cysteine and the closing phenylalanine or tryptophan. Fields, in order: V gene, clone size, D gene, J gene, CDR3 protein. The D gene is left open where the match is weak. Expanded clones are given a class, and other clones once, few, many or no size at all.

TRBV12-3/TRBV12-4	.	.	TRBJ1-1	CASSPLREAFF
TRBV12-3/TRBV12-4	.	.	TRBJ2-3	CASSFEVPGTDTQYF
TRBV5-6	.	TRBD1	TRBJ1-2	CASSSGQPPYGYTF
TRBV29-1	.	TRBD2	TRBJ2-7	CSGGGGAGGEQYF
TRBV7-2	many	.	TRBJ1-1	CASSLEGGDTEAFF
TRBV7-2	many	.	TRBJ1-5	CASSPLGLWSNQPQHF
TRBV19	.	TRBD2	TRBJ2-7	CASSMTGGVDEQYF
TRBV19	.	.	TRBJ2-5	CAGSMAGTIQETQYF
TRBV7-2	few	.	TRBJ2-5	CASSLVVTQYF
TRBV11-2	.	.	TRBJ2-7	CASSLGRGPYEQYF
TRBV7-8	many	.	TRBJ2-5	CASSSRGTGKETQYF
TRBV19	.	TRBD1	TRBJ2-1	CASSIVRQGRGNEQFF
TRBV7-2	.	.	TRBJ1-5	CASSLYRSNQPQHF
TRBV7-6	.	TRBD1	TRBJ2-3	CASSGGQGTDTQYF
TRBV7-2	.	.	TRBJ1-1	CASSLNQGTEAFF